This paragraph reports one TCR beta chain. The target of this receptor is not known. The sample holds no much larger clone one base away, and base qualities are not on file. In total, roughly 670 healthy bone marrow donors made up the cohort. At the time of sampling, every cohort member was nominally healthy, though immune exposures that went unrecorded were likely present. The donor tested CMV seronegative, placing the donor among the 352 seronegative members of the cohort. A peripheral blood sample was provided by each donor, and peripheral blood mononuclear cells were used for TCR beta sequencing. Genomic DNA was extracted from the blood cell samples with the Qiagen DNeasy Blood Extraction Kit. The record originates from a study of cytomegalovirus exposure and HLA in healthy donors (dated by TCRdb to between 2016 and 2019). Turning to the overall study: An earlier analysis of some 620 of the donors reported 250 to 300 Gb of sequence data and 117 million unique TCR beta sequences obtained from 180 million or so T cells. An early release that covered 640 HLA-typed donors contained about 300 gigabases of sequencing data and approximately 85 million unique TCR sequences. Among the roughly 400 genotyped donors, around 79% belonged to the genetic ancestry cluster associated with self-reported Caucasian donors. The study aimed to test whether cataloging public T cell receptors could reveal signatures of past pathogen exposure. The study profiled the T cell repertoires of some 610 subjects by immunosequencing and related them to cytomegalovirus serostatus. Besides the first cohort of 666 subjects, a separate validation cohort made up of 120 different subjects was used. High-throughput TCR immunosequencing, statistical association of individual TCRs with disease status, and machine learning were combined to predict cytomegalovirus infection status. A later analysis re-examined previously published TCR beta repertoires from over 500 donors and added high-resolution HLA genotyping to investigate patterns of TCR occurrence. Rather than drawing on any new phenotypic data, the later analysis identified candidate immune exposures from TCR beta sequences and the way those sequences occurred across donors. An earlier analysis of 500 to 650 of the donors applied high-throughput TCR beta sequencing to assess whether each TCR beta V gene segment acted as functional or pseudogenic. Donor age, sex, ethnicity and CMV serostatus were compiled together with the repertoire data. Genome-wide SNP genotypes for about 65% of the 666 donors were used in a later genetic analysis, which treated that subset as a discovery cohort. All discovery cohort repertoires had been generated on a single sequencing platform. HLA typing included class I and class II loci at four-digit resolution. The number of typed donors differed by locus: about 620-640 for A, B, C, DRB1 and DQB1; approximately 520 for DQA1; 606 for DPA1; and some 430 for DPB1. Several DR-DQ haplotypes were handled as single units for association and clustering because linkage in the cohort was strong. Across about 370 genotyped donors of the cohort, an average of about 220,000 unique TCR beta nucleotide sequences per donor were sequenced, and roughly 20% of those sequences were non-productive. Overall results and qualifications from the work: In an earlier analysis of 587 of the donors, most TCR beta V segments appeared in productive rearrangements about 87% or about 30% of the time, broadly matching IMGT annotations. At a false discovery rate of 0.05, a later analysis linked around 15,000 TCR beta sequences to specific HLA alleles. Across donors, most TCR sequences were observed very rarely, whereas some public TCRs were present in many individuals. A cluster of highly shared sequence variants was judged likely to be a technical artifact of the sequencing pipeline. V-gene and J-gene trimming of TCR beta chains was associated with a missense DCLRE1C variant in a later genetic analysis, and the association was replicated in an independent cohort. Because counts were too low, more than 15 rarely observed V segments, including chromosome 9 orphons, were excluded from the earlier analysis of some 590 of the donors. In both the original and validation cohorts, the classifier was reported to diagnose cytomegalovirus status with high specificity and sensitivity. A further reported finding was that TCR beta sequences accurately predicted the HLA-A and HLA-B alleles for most subjects in the first cohort. Sequencing depth was assumed to be roughly uniform across donors in the presence/absence analyses, though that assumption may not hold. In vitro tests confirmed that three of the cytomegalovirus-associated TCR beta chains recognize cytomegalovirus antigens. The authors suggested that the approach could potentially be generalized to other disease states and immunological phenotypes. According to a later analysis, TCR association rates differed among HLA loci, with DRB1 alleles showing the most associated TCRs and HLA-C alleles showing the fewest. When HLA alleles, especially DR and DQ, strongly co-occurred, TCR associations were difficult to assign to individual alleles. This cohort had only TCR beta chains sequenced, and the lack of alpha or paired-chain data limited which features could be detected. In a later analysis, HLA-associated TCR beta chains showed more clonal expansion and lower generation probabilities than non-associated chains that were equally common. A later analysis found that most CMV-associated TCR beta chains appeared HLA-restricted, with HLA associations seemingly driven largely by CMV exposure. The 87-base-pair reads could not distinguish some IMGT-functional V segments, including TRBV6-2 and TRBV6-3, so those segments were excluded. Several of the top co-occurrence clusters appeared to be linked to parvovirus B19, influenza, CMV and Epstein-Barr virus, according to a later analysis. The study listed approximately 150 TCR beta chains as associated with cytomegalovirus. In a later genetic analysis, fewer N-insertions in productive TCRs were reported among donors in an Asian-associated ancestry cluster than the approximately 710-donor mean. Correlated functional status among segregating V segments might reflect linkage disequilibrium, but an unknown experimental factor could not be ruled out. CMV serostatus was the only immune exposure information available for the cohort. Because some donors lacked HLA typing at each locus, the association tests relied only on the typed subset.

Library method: the immunoSEQ multiplex PCR assay. A mixture of 60 forward primers for TCR Vbeta segments and 13 reverse primers for TCR Jbeta segments was used in the multiplex PCR. Amplification of the CDR3 region of rearranged TCR beta genes was performed with a multiplex PCR assay on genomic DNA. Amplified TCR beta libraries were sequenced as 87-base-pair reads on the Illumina HiSeq System. As for the original processing: In a later analysis, roughly 80 million unique TCR beta chains were counted across the roughly 670 repertoires, and roughly 10 million of these chains were shared by at least two donors. A nearest-neighbor algorithm error-corrected the raw reads and collapsed the reads into unique sequences, merging closely related sequences to remove PCR and sequencing errors. Alignment of CDR3 sequences to IMGT reference sequences was used to assign V, D and J gene segments. Each retained sequence needed at least a six-nucleotide match to both a V gene segment and a J gene segment. A rearrangement was called productive if the CDR3 had no stop codons and remained in frame with V and J, and every other rearrangement was called non-productive. Following IMGT convention, CDR3 was defined as the stretch from the second conserved V-encoded cysteine to the conserved J-encoded phenylalanine. In an earlier analysis of more than 550 of the donors, sequences lacking an unambiguous match to a single V gene segment were excluded. In an earlier analysis of around 590 of the donors, a V segment was called functional when productive rearrangements were above 56.7%, and segregating when the standard deviation between donors exceeded 5%. A statistical classification framework was built for diagnosing cytomegalovirus status from the catalog of TCR beta chain sequences. V and J gene assignment, in a later analysis, came from comparing TCR nucleotide sequences with IMGT/GENE-DB human TR gene sequences. The TCRdist pipeline was used in a later analysis to assign CDR3 sequences and most-parsimonious VDJ recombination scenarios. In a later analysis, each TCR beta chain was defined by its CDR3 amino acid sequence together with its V-gene family, and reads lacking a unique V-gene family were excluded. In a later analysis, 500 to 650 highly shared, low-generation-probability nucleotide sequences were removed to address suspected cross-contamination and a sequencing artifact. A later analysis calculated a clonal expansion index for each public chain from normalized within-repertoire ranks of inferred template counts. A later analysis computed generation probabilities with a VDJ recombination model fitted to out-of-frame rearrangements, and checked the results against IGoR. Hypergeometric tests were used in a later analysis to score TCR-TCR, TCR-HLA and TCR-CMV co-occurrence, with a repertoire-size bias correction applied to the TCR pairs. A later analysis estimated false discovery rates by permuting HLA or CMV assignments 20 times. In a later analysis, co-occurring TCRs were grouped using DBSCAN, with TCRdist sequence similarity added in when clustering inside HLA-allele-positive subsets. For co-occurrence clustering, repertoires with fewer than 30,000 or more than 120,000 public chains were excluded, along with 4 to 6 repertoires with anomalous nucleotide sharing. TCRdb obtained this table from immuneACCESS and retained in-frame rearrangements with V and J assigned. These tables miss some clones; where compared with another copy, unresolved V genes account for less than half of the shortfall, and the remainder is unexplained. V and J calls and clone size are those listed in that table; D and trimming were worked out from the DNA. The sample table shows roughly 150,000 clones, and around 10% are seen once. The top ten clonotypes cover 1.5% to 2% of the sample.

Relative to germline, V is 0 bases shorter and J is 0 bases shorter, with 6 bases between their ends. Based on the germline V gene (reference sequence), the CDR1 and CDR2 sequences are LNHDA and SQIVND. The CDR3 spans 15 residues, from the cysteine through the phenylalanine. Of all the DNA, just the CDR3 is kept, 45 bases in frame from base 1. The sequence links TRBV19 to TRBJ1-5, with the identity of the D gene unclear. The sample taken for sequencing was PBMCs. The sequence was collected from a male donor in good health and CMV-seronegative. The CDR3 sequence is CASSIDSYSNQPQHF. Here is the DNA: TGTGCCAGTAGTATAGACAGTTATAGCAATCAGCCCCAGCATTTT.